These T cell receptor beta chains were read from a single sample in a study of blood T cell repertoires in COVID-19. Clones were sequenced by immunoSEQ multiplex PCR, and TCRdb holds only the in-frame ones, with some missing. The repertoire includes 150,000 to 200,000 clones, approximately 88% of them detected once, and under 15% sits in the top ten. Sequences were obtained from PBMCs or T cells enriched from blood (not recorded which). These receptors were collected from a woman aged 55-70 years who had recovered from COVID-19. CDR3s include the opening cysteine and the closing phenylalanine or tryptophan. D genes are given only for firm matches. Only some rows state a clone size, as once, few, many or a class for expanded clones.

TRBD2	TRBV3-1/TRBV3-2	TRBJ2-1	-	CASSPYSGRYHNEQFF	TGTGCCAGCAGCCCTTATAGCGGGAGATACCACAATGAGCAGTTCTTC
-	TRBV28	TRBJ2-3	-	CASSDWGRDTQYF	TGTGCCAGCAGTGACTGGGGGCGAGATACGCAGTATTTT
-	TRBV7-9	TRBJ2-1	-	CASSLSQGSYNEQFF	TGTGCCAGCAGCTTAAGCCAGGGTTCCTACAATGAGCAGTTCTTC
-	TRBV12-3/TRBV12-4	TRBJ1-2	-	CASRAVGYGYTF	TGTGCCAGCAGGGCCGTTGGCTATGGCTACACCTTC
-	TRBV6-5	TRBJ1-2	-	CASSPGPWEGYTF	TGTGCCAGCAGTCCCGGACCCTGGGAGGGCTACACCTTC
-	TRBV3-1/TRBV3-2	TRBJ2-5	-	CASSQAPYQETQYF	TGTGCCAGCAGCCAAGCCCCGTACCAAGAGACCCAGTACTTC
-	TRBV19	TRBJ1-2	-	CASSIEAFYGYTF	TGTGCCAGTAGTATTGAGGCCTTCTATGGCTACACCTTC
-	TRBV29-1	TRBJ2-5	-	CSVDPRAGWETQYF	TGCAGCGTTGACCCCAGGGCCGGATGGGAGACCCAGTACTTC
-	TRBV19	TRBJ1-4	-	CASRRRRGNEKLFF	TGTGCCAGTAGAAGAAGGAGGGGAAATGAAAAACTGTTTTTT
-	TRBV9	TRBJ1-1	few	CASSVGGRTEAFF	TGTGCCAGCAGCGTAGGAGGGAGAACTGAAGCTTTCTTT
TRBD1	TRBV5-1	TRBJ1-2	once	CASQASWTGGNYGYTF	TGCGCCAGCCAGGCATCCTGGACAGGGGGCAACTATGGCTACACCTTC
-	TRBV6-1	TRBJ1-4	-	CASSEQGVPNEKLFF	TGTGCCAGCAGTGAACAAGGGGTGCCTAATGAAAAACTGTTTTTT
-	TRBV5-6	TRBJ1-5	-	CASSRRGGKPQHF	TGTGCCAGCAGCCGCCGAGGTGGAAAGCCCCAGCATTTT
-	TRBV7-9	TRBJ2-7	-	CASRRGGTVQYF	TGTGCCAGCAGGCGTGGGGGCACTGTGCAGTACTTC
-	TRBV5-1	TRBJ1-1	-	CARTDPETGGITEAFF	TGCGCGAGGACCGACCCAGAGACAGGAGGAATCACTGAAGCTTTCTTT
-	TRBV5-1	TRBJ2-2	few	CASSQGTGGGVGELFF	TGCGCCAGCAGCCAGGGGACCGGTGGGGGCGTCGGGGAGCTGTTTTTT
-	TRBV30	TRBJ2-3	-	CAWSVGRSTDTQYF	TGTGCCTGGTCAGTGGGCAGGAGCACAGATACGCAGTATTTT
-	TRBV2	TRBJ1-1	-	CASRYSGTEAFF	TGTGCCAGCAGGTACAGTGGGACTGAAGCTTTCTTT
TRBD1	TRBV7-8	TRBJ1-3	-	CASSQRGQGSGNTIYF	TGTGCCAGCAGCCAACGGGGACAGGGATCTGGAAACACCATATATTTT
TRBD1	TRBV18	TRBJ1-1	-	CASSPDRGQAFF	TGTGCCAGCTCACCCGACAGGGGCCAAGCTTTCTTT
TRBD1	TRBV5-6	TRBJ1-1	-	CASSFGTGAEAFF	TGTGCCAGCAGCTTCGGTACAGGGGCTGAAGCTTTCTTT
-	TRBV2	TRBJ2-1	-	CASSGDFTRGSYNEQFF	TGTGCCAGCAGCGGGGACTTTACGCGGGGATCCTACAATGAGCAGTTCTTC
-	TRBV4-2	TRBJ1-3	-	CASSETGTSSGNTIYF	TGTGCCAGCAGCGAAACAGGAACCAGCTCTGGAAACACCATATATTTT
TRBD1	TRBV7-6	TRBJ2-3	-	CASSSEDRSTDTQYF	TGTGCCAGCAGCTCAGAGGACAGGAGCACAGATACGCAGTATTTT
TRBD1	TRBV27	TRBJ1-2	-	CASSLGRGYGYTF	TGTGCCAGCAGTTTGGGCAGGGGGTATGGCTACACCTTC
-	TRBV6-1	TRBJ1-2	-	CASSEVGARYVGDGYTF	TGTGCCAGCAGTGAGGTGGGGGCGCGTTATGTCGGTGATGGCTACACCTTC
-	TRBV27	TRBJ1-3	-	CASSLSWPSVSGNTIYF	TGTGCCAGCAGTTTATCGTGGCCATCCGTCTCTGGAAACACCATATATTTT
-	TRBV6-5	TRBJ2-3	once	CASSSRGTDTQYF	TGTGCCAGCAGTAGCCGAGGCACAGATACGCAGTATTTT
-	TRBV28	TRBJ1-5	once	CASSLRGGGNQPQHF	TGTGCCAGCAGTTTACGGGGAGGGGGCAATCAGCCCCAGCATTTT
-	TRBV30	TRBJ2-3	-	CAWSTPMRGGVDTQYF	TGTGCCTGGAGTACTCCCATGCGGGGTGGTGTAGATACGCAGTATTTT
-	TRBV4-1	TRBJ2-3	-	CASSQGQMADTQYF	TGCGCCAGCAGCCAAGGACAGATGGCAGATACGCAGTATTTT
TRBD1	TRBV11-3	TRBJ2-1	-	CASSSDRVSGEQFF	TGTGCCAGCAGCTCCGACAGGGTCTCAGGTGAGCAGTTCTTC